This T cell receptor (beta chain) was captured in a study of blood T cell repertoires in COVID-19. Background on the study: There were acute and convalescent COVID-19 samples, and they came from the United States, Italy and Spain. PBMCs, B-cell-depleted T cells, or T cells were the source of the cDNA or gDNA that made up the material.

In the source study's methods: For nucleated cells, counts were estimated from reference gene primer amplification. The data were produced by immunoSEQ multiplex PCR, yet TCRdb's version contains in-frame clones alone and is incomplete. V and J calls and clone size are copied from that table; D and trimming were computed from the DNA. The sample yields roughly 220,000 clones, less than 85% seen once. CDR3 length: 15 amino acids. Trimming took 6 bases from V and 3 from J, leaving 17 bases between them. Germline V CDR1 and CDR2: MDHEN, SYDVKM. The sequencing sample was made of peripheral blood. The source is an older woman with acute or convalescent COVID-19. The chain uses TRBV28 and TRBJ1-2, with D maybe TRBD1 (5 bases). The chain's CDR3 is CASSTMGWGHYGYTF. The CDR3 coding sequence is TGTGCCAGCAGCACCATGGGGTGGGGCCACTATGGCTACACCTTC.